The subject of this entry is one T cell receptor beta chain. This entry comes from a study of blood T cell repertoires in COVID-19. About the research overall: In each case, the material was cDNA or gDNA derived from T cells, B-cell-depleted T cells, or PBMCs.

Participants came from 20 to 25 US areas, aged roughly 18 to 95 years. The repertoire was sequenced with immunoSEQ multiplex PCR; TCRdb's copy has only in-frame clones and lacks some. The repertoire includes roughly 420,000 clones, approximately 90% of them detected once, and around 0.95% sits in the top ten. CDR3 size: 12 residues. Germline-derived CDR1 and CDR2 are SQVTM and ANQGSEA. V was shortened by 5 bases and J by 2 bases, with 7 bases between the two germline ends. This chain uses TRBV29-1 with TRBJ1-5; no clear D. The clonotype originates from a woman under 40 with acute COVID-19. Sequencing input: PBMCs or T cells enriched from blood (not recorded which). DNA of the CDR3: TGCAGCGTTATCACAGGCAATCAGCCCCAGCATTTT. Translation gives CSVITGNQPQHF. The variable domain in full, with the rest retrieved from reference TRBV29-1 and TRBJ1-5, is SAVISQKPSRDICQRGTSLTIQCQVDSQVTMMFWYRQQPGQSLTLIATANQGSEATYESGFVIDKFPISRPNLTFSTLTVSNMSPEDSSIYLCSVITGNQPQHFGDGTRLSIL.